This entry lists 10 T cell receptor beta chains sequenced from one sample in a study of cytomegalovirus exposure and HLA in healthy donors. Primers: 60 Vbeta forward and 13 Jbeta reverse. Data came from immunoSEQ multiplex PCR; TCRdb stores just in-frame clones and leaves some out. The sample has some 150,000 clones, roughly 80% seen once. Input material: PBMCs. Receptors were obtained from a human donor in good health.

The chain carries TRBV11-2 and TRBJ2-2, with D maybe TRBD1 (6 bases). Trimming took 6 bases from V and 2 from J, leaving 16 bases between them. The CDR3 consists of 16 residues. Germline CDR1 is SGHAT and CDR2 is FQNNGV. CDR3 DNA sequence: TGTGCCAGCAGTTATAGGGGGAGTTTTAACACCGGGGAGCTGTTTTTT. It codes for CASSYRGSFNTGELFF.

As DNA, the CDR3 is TGTGCCAGCAGCCGTAGTTTGAGGGAGAGCTCCTACAATGAGCAGTTCTTC. It translates to CASSRSLRESSYNEQFF. The rearrangement joins TRBV14 to TRBJ2-1; the D gene is possibly TRBD2 (5 bases). There are 17 residues in the CDR3. Trimming removed 4 bases from V and 0 bases from J, with 16 bases in between. The germline gives CDR1 SGHDN, CDR2 FVKESK.

This clone was seen only once. The V and J genes are TRBV7-9 and TRBJ1-1, with TRBD1 matching over 9 bases. Looked up from germline, CDR1 is SEHNR and CDR2 is FQNEAQ (reference sequence). CDR3 length equals 13 residues. Trimming took 5 bases from V and 11 from J; bases not matched to a gene: 9. CDR3 residues: CASSPHRGRWAFF. The CDR3 region has the DNA TGTGCCAGCAGCCCCCACAGGGGGCGCTGGGCTTTCTTT.

The V gene is TRBV13, the J gene TRBJ2-1; tentatively, D is TRBD2 (7 bases). V lost 10 bases and J lost 8, with 27 bases in between. The CDR3 totals 16 residues. The germline gives CDR1 PRHDT, CDR2 FYEKMQ (reference sequence). CDR3 loop: CATRHERGGALDEQFF. CDR3 nucleotides: TGTGCCACGCGGCACGAGAGAGGGGGGGCCTTGGATGAGCAGTTCTTC. Looking up the rest from reference TRBV13 and TRBJ2-1 gives the full variable domain: AAGVIQSPRHLIKEKRETATLKCYPIPRHDTVYWYQQGPGQDPQFLISFYEKMQSDKGSIPDRFSAQQFSDYHSELNMSSLELGDSALYFCATRHERGGALDEQFFGPGTRLTVL.

This clone was picked up a small number of times. This rearrangement joins TRBV7-2 to TRBJ2-1, with 9 bases fitting TRBD1. Unmatched junction bases numbered 14, after V lost 4 bases and J lost 7 bases. The CDR3 is 17 amino acids. Germline V lookup: CDR1 SGHTA, CDR2 FQGNSA. The CDR3 bases are TGTGCCAGCAGCTCCCCGGGACAGGGTAGTTTTTGGAATGAGCAGTTCTTC. Amino acids: CASSSPGQGSFWNEQFF.

This clone was seen only a few times. The V call is TRBV30, the J call TRBJ2-2; D possibly corresponds to TRBD2 (7 bases). V shed 1 base and J shed 4 bases, with 13 bases lying between them. Germline V gives CDR1 GTSNPN, CDR2 SVGIG (reference sequence). This CDR3 is built from 15 residues. CDR3 loop: CAWSARGARTGELFF. As DNA, the CDR3 is TGTGCCTGGAGTGCACGGGGGGCTCGCACCGGGGAGCTGTTTTTT.

There are a few counts of this clone. This chain uses TRBV6-1 with TRBJ1-2; 9 bases are a match to TRBD1. The V gene's germline CDR1 is MNHNS and CDR2 SASEGT. J was trimmed by 7 bases and V by 3 bases; bases with no gene match: 9. The length of the CDR3 is 15 residues. DNA for the CDR3: TGTGCCAGCAGTGATACAGGGGGCTTGTCATTTGGCTACACCTTC. The encoded protein is CASSDTGGLSFGYTF.

The rearrangement uses TRBV2 and TRBJ2-7, with 7 positions matching TRBD1. Germline values: CDR1 SNHLY, CDR2 FYNNEI. V lost 6 bases, J lost 8 bases, and 7 bases stayed unmatched. The CDR3 has 12 amino acids. The CDR3 nucleotides are TGTGCCAGCAGCTCAAGGGGGCATAAGCAGTACTTC. It codes for CASSSRGHKQYF.

V and J are TRBV7-9 and TRBJ2-3; perhaps TRBD1 as D (6 bases). CDR1 is SEHNR, CDR2 FQNEAQ, per germline (reference sequence). V shed 2 bases and J shed 4 bases, with 10 bases lying between them. This CDR3 is 14 amino acids long. The CDR3 loop is CASSLPRGPDTQYF. In nucleotides, the CDR3 is TGTGCCAGCAGCTTACCCAGGGGACCAGATACGCAGTATTTT. Together with reference TRBV7-9 and TRBJ2-3, the CDR3 gives the full variable domain: DTGVSQNPRHKITKRGQNVTFRCDPISEHNRLYWYRQTLGQGPEFLTYFQNEAQLEKSRLLSDRFSAERPKGSFSTLEIQRTEQGDSAMYLCASSLPRGPDTQYFGPGTRLTVL.

The chain is built from TRBV6-5 and TRBJ2-2, with unresolved D. There are 15 residues in the CDR3. Trimming stripped 4 bases from V and 1 base from J, with 10 bases between. CDR1 is MNHEY and CDR2 is SVGAGI in the germline V gene. In nucleotides, the CDR3 is TGTGCCAGCAGTTTCCCTACTATGAACACCGGGGAGCTGTTTTTT. Amino acid sequence: CASSFPTMNTGELFF.